The present entry profiles one T cell receptor beta chain with its context. Its antigen is still unknown. The sample holds no much larger clone one base away, and base qualities are not on file. This record belongs to a study of blood T cell repertoires in COVID-19 (dated by TCRdb to 2020 to 2022). Notes on the research overall: Samples covering the acute and convalescent phases of COVID-19 were provided by collaborators in the United States, Italy and Spain. The samples were drawn from the first 160 participants of the ongoing ImmuneRACE study and from about 1,200 subjects provided by 6 global collaborators. Sample metadata almost always included a de-identified subject ID, COVID-19 status, age in years and sex. The repertoires were made available in a free public database intended to serve as a resource for research on the immune response to SARS-CoV-2. The dataset comprised deeply sampled blood TCRbeta repertoires from subjects exposed to, actively infected with, or recovered from COVID-19. Where available, HLA class I and class II types were obtained from metadata supplied by the sample provider rather than from assay-based typing. The material from the prospective study consisted of cDNA or gDNA derived from T cells, B-cell-depleted T cells, or PBMCs. The full study reports these points: The quantity of clinical and demographic metadata differed by source and by participant and was supplied without curation.

The immunoSEQ Assay, a bias-controlled multiplex PCR, was used to amplify TCRbeta CDR3 regions from genomic DNA. In the paper's pipeline: The number of nucleated cells in each sample was estimated by amplification of reference gene primers within the assay. Sequence reads were collapsed and filtered to measure the absolute abundance of every unique TCRbeta CDR3 rearrangement. For each sample, productive Simpson clonality was calculated by taking the square root of Simpson's diversity index across productive rearrangements. TCRdb took over this immuneACCESS table, retaining in-frame rearrangements with V and J assigned. Such tables are incomplete; in checked studies, under half of the missing clones stem from an unresolved V gene, and the remainder is unexplained. The V and J calls and clone size are taken from that table; D and trimming were inferred from the DNA. The sample table lists roughly 170,000 clones, roughly four fifths of them with a count of one. Roughly 7% of the sample is held by the ten biggest clonotypes.

Collaborating institutions collected whole blood in K2EDTA tubes following their own protocols. Collaborator samples were shipped for TCRbeta analysis as frozen whole blood, isolated PBMCs, or DNA extracted from either sample type. Source material: peripheral blood. The source is a human donor in a cohort sampled during active COVID-19.

CDR3 region: CASSLGSSLSEKLFF. The sequenced DNA: TGTGCCAGCAGCTTAGGGAGTAGTCTGAGTGAAAAACTGTTTTTT. The chain is made from TRBV7-6 and TRBJ1-4; the D gene lacks a confident call. Trimming takes 1 base from V and 7 bases from J, and the germline ends sit 13 bases apart. CDR1 and CDR2 (SGHVS, FNYEAQ) derive from the germline V gene. The CDR3 contains 15 residues, cysteine and phenylalanine counted. CDR3 DNA only is kept here, 45 bases in frame from base 1.